This T cell receptor (beta chain) originates from a study of spatial heterogeneity in lung cancer. Findings of the study overall: Mutation counts in tumors were tracked by counts of expanded intratumoral alpha and beta TCRs.

Time point described: sample taken at primary tumor resection. The cohort: roughly 72 early-stage, untreated non-small cell lung cancer patients. Sequencing covered unsorted whole RNA taken from tumor, nontumor lung or frozen PBMC. In TCRdb, the 5' RACE reads were re-called with MiXCR into one record per CDR3 protein. Among about 100,000 distinct CDR3 sequences listed, 3.5% to 5% were seen once. This clonotype was picked up a small number of times. Its specificity is not known. This CDR3 region has 13 residues. V lost 6 bases and J lost 10, with 19 bases in between. Looked up from germline, CDR1 is DFQATT and CDR2 is SNEGSKA (reference sequence).

Here the sequenced sample was lung tumor tissue, taken at surgery. This sequence originates from a male donor with early-stage non-small cell lung cancer. The J gene is TRBJ2-1, the V gene TRBV20-1; D uncertain. CDR3 in amino acids: CSARRTGTLEQFF. The CDR3 DNA follows: TGCAGTGCCAGACGCACGGGTACGTTAGAGCAGTTCTTC.